One and the same sample provided the 18 T cell receptor beta chains below, sequenced in a study of siplizumab effects on memory and regulatory T cells. Clones were read by immunoSEQ multiplex PCR, and TCRdb kept only the in-frame ones, dropping some. The table shows approximately 46,000 clones, with roughly 93% occurring only once. Sequencing was done on a sample of CD8+ T cells sorted from blood. Every receptor here comes from a human donor in good health.

The chain carries TRBV9 and TRBJ2-3, with a tentative D call TRBD2 (6 bases). Looked up from germline, CDR1 is SGDLS and CDR2 is YYNGEE. With 7 bases removed from V and 2 bases from J, the gap between germline ends came to 11 bases. The length of the CDR3 is 13 residues. The chain's CDR3 is CASARGDTDTQYF. CDR3 sequence (DNA): TGTGCCAGCGCCCGCGGGGACACAGATACGCAGTATTTT. The full variable domain, with the rest looked up from reference TRBV9 and TRBJ2-3, is DSGVTQTPKHLITATGQRVTLRCSPRSGDLSVYWYQQSLDQGLQFLIQYYNGEERAKGNILERFSAQQFPDLHSELNLSSLELGDSALYFCASARGDTDTQYFGPGTRLTVL.

This chain connects TRBV19 to TRBJ2-1, with D perhaps matching TRBD1 (5 bases). Germline loops: CDR1 LNHDA, CDR2 SQIVND (reference sequence). Trimming cost V 5 bases and J 6 bases, with 17 bases left between them. The CDR3 runs to 15 residues. CDR3 protein: CASSLRQRLLNEQFF. DNA for the CDR3: TGTGCCAGTAGTCTCAGACAGCGCCTTCTCAATGAGCAGTTCTTC.

This rearrangement joins TRBV10-3 to TRBJ1-2; TRBD1 might be the D (6 bases). V was clipped by 0 bases and J by 5 bases, with 13 bases between them. Per the germline V gene, CDR1 is ENHRY and CDR2 is SYGVKD. This CDR3 region has 15 residues. This chain's CDR3 is CAISESLGTSYGYTF. The CDR3 bases are TGTGCCATCAGTGAGTCTTTAGGGACAAGTTATGGCTACACCTTC.

The chain combines TRBV29-1 with TRBJ2-7; D could derive from TRBD1 or TRBD2 (6 bases each). The V end was cut by 0 bases, the J end by 7 bases, with 16 bases between. Germline CDR1 is SQVTM and CDR2 is ANQGSEA. The CDR3 spans 14 residues. Here the CDR3 reads CSVEDAKEGEEQYF. CDR3 DNA: TGCAGCGTTGAAGACGCAAAGGAGGGGGAAGAGCAGTACTTC.

The gene calls are TRBV28 and TRBJ1-5, with D perhaps TRBD1 (5 bases). Trimming pared 6 bases from V and 4 bases from J, leaving 10 bases between. The CDR3 loop spans 13 amino acids. Germline V lookup: CDR1 MDHEN, CDR2 SYDVKM. The CDR3 loop is CASRHTGNQPQHF. The CDR3 DNA follows: TGTGCCAGCAGACACACAGGAAATCAGCCCCAGCATTTT.

This clone has a single count. The chain joins TRBV19 to TRBJ2-1; D gene uncertain. V lost 9 bases to trimming and J lost 6 bases, with 24 bases between them. Per germline, CDR1 LNHDA and CDR2 SQIVND (reference sequence). This CDR3 is 16 amino acids long. CDR3 DNA: TGTGCCAGCGGAAACTCCAGCCGCGGAAGGTTCAATGAGCAGTTCTTC. Translating gives CASGNSSRGRFNEQFF.

The CDR3 nucleotides read TGTGCCAGCAGCTTCGGACAGGGGATTATCCGGGAGCTGTTTTTT. Translating gives CASSFGQGIIRELFF. The chain links TRBV7-8 to TRBJ2-2, with 9 bases matching TRBD1. The germline CDR1 and CDR2 sequences are SGHVS and FQNEAQ. There are 15 residues in the CDR3. V was clipped by 3 bases and J by 9 bases; unmatched bases: 8.

This chain connects TRBV2 to TRBJ2-1; tentatively, D is TRBD2 (6 bases). In germline, CDR1 is SNHLY, CDR2 FYNNEI. Trimming left V 4 bases short and J 2 bases short, with 12 bases between. There are 15 residues in the CDR3. CDR3: CASSGLADPYNEQFF. DNA for the CDR3: TGTGCCAGCAGTGGATTAGCGGATCCCTACAATGAGCAGTTCTTC.

The genes are TRBV9 and TRBJ1-1; D unresolved. Between the trimmed V and J ends, which lost 4 bases and 1 base, there was a span of 11 bases. The CDR3 runs 14 residues. Looked up from germline, CDR1 is SGDLS and CDR2 is YYNGEE. Written as DNA, the CDR3 is TGTGCCAGCAGCCTCACAGATGGGAACACTGAAGCTTTCTTT. Its protein product is CASSLTDGNTEAFF.

V is TRBV9 and J is TRBJ2-3; no firm D call. The germline V gene encodes CDR1 SGDLS and CDR2 YYNGEE. The CDR3 length is 13 residues. V was cut by 0 bases and J by 9 bases, with 11 bases left in between. CDR3 sequence: CASSVETIATQYF. DNA for the CDR3: TGTGCCAGCAGCGTAGAAACTATAGCAACGCAGTATTTT.

This clone was seen once. The CDR3 DNA reads TGTGCCTGGAGTGTATCGTGGGCCGGGGAGCTGTTTTTT. It codes for CAWSVSWAGELFF. This chain connects TRBV30 to TRBJ2-2, with no clear D. CDR3 length: 13 amino acids. Trimming pared 0 bases from V and 6 bases from J, leaving 8 bases between. Germline-derived CDR1 and CDR2 are GTSNPN and SVGIG (reference sequence).

In regard to this clone: The junction and the germline gene differ at one end; a read error may be behind it. CDR3 sequence (DNA): TGTGCCAACAGTTTATCGACAGGGGAAAATCAGCCCCAGCATTTT. Translated: CANSLSTGENQPQHF. This sequence joins TRBV27 and TRBJ1-5; the match to TRBD1 covers 8 bases. The V gene's germline CDR1 is MNHEY and CDR2 SMNVEV (reference sequence). This CDR3 has 15 residues.

This rearrangement joins TRBV5-4 to TRBJ2-2; TRBD2 aligns across 7 bases. Germline trimming cut 4 bases from V and 0 bases from J; bases unmatched to any gene: 6. CDR1 and CDR2 (germline): SGHNT, YYREEE (reference sequence). The length of the CDR3 is 16 residues. CDR3 coding DNA: TGTGCCAGCAGCCCTACCGGGACTACGAACACCGGGGAGCTGTTTTTT. It translates to CASSPTGTTNTGELFF.

This chain connects TRBV2 to TRBJ2-7; 7 bases agree with TRBD2. CDR1 and CDR2 (germline): SNHLY, FYNNEI. The CDR3 runs 16 residues. V lost 6 bases, J lost 2 bases, and 13 bases stayed unmatched. CDR3 in DNA: TGTGCCAGCAGGCCTCTACGACTAGCAGCCACCTACGAGCAGTACTTC. Its protein product is CASRPLRLAATYEQYF.

The chain carries TRBV6-4 and TRBJ2-3; D uncertain. There are 13 residues in the CDR3. Trimming took 5 bases from V and 3 from J, leaving 9 bases between them. Germline V lookup: CDR1 MRHNA, CDR2 SNTAGT. The CDR3 DNA sequence: TGTGCCAGCAGTCACGACGGAACAGATACGCAGTATTTT. Translation: CASSHDGTDTQYF.

The V gene is TRBV28, the J gene TRBJ1-1, with unresolved D. The CDR3 loop spans 13 amino acids. V lost 1 base, J lost 10 bases, and 13 bases lay in between. Germline V CDR1 and CDR2: MDHEN, SYDVKM. The CDR3 coding sequence is TGTGCCAGCAGTTTATCGGGAGAGGTCTTAGCTTTCTTT. The encoded protein is CASSLSGEVLAFF.

This clone showed up just once. The chain is built from TRBV28 and TRBJ2-7; 9 positions agree with TRBD2. This CDR3 is built from 16 residues. Trimming cost V 4 bases and J 3 bases; bases outside gene matches: 10. The germline V gene has CDR1 MDHEN and CDR2 SYDVKM. CDR3 in amino acids: CASSSLPGLAGYEQYF. The CDR3 nucleotides read TGTGCCAGCAGTTCTCTCCCGGGACTAGCCGGCTACGAGCAGTACTTC.

CDR3 DNA: TGTGCCAGCAGTTTTCAGGGTTACTACGAGCAGTACTTC. Protein sequence: CASSFQGYYEQYF. The V gene is TRBV27, the J gene TRBJ2-7, with D possibly being TRBD1 (5 bases). The V gene's germline CDR1 is MNHEY and CDR2 SMNVEV (reference sequence). The ends were cut back, 3 bases at V and 3 bases at J, with 9 bases in the middle. The CDR3 consists of 13 residues.